This section outlines one T cell receptor beta chain sequence together with its context. Its cognate antigen is unknown. These data belong to a study of post-analysis software for immune sequencing data. Study conclusions and caveats: F measure clustering grouped samples strongly by preparation batch. Multiple sclerosis was associated with a significant reduction in normalized Chao1 diversity relative to controls. Patients showed TRBV5-6, TRBV5-1 and TRBV20-1 among 4 or 5 TRBV segments more frequent than in controls.

Unique molecular identifiers were present in the TCR beta cDNA libraries. One entry per CDR3 protein results from TCRdb running MiXCR on the PCR reads. Here the sample spans over 300,000 distinct CDR3 sequences, approximately 33% being singletons. V was clipped by 0 bases and J by 4 bases, with 12 bases between them. Looked up from germline, CDR1 is MGHRA and CDR2 is YSYEKL. This CDR3 region has 15 residues. Sequenced material: blood. The sequence was collected from a girl between 10 and 17 years old with multiple sclerosis. The gene calls are TRBV4-1 and TRBJ2-5; D is undetermined. In nucleotides, the CDR3 is TGCGCCAGCAGCCAAGATCTGATGAATCGAGAGACCCAGTACTTC. Translated: CASSQDLMNRETQYF.